This paragraph reports one TCR beta chain. The sample holds many counts of this clonotype. Its antigen is unknown. Base qualities were left out, and no much larger clone turns up one base away. The CDR3 runs 16 residues from the cysteine to the phenylalanine. Only the CDR3 DNA is retained, 48 bases long and in frame from the first base. Receptors were amplified or captured by 5' RACE. The run used an Illumina MiSeq. In TCRdb, the public reads were trimmed at Q25 with fastp and aligned with MiXCR, with productive beta chains retained. Rows are combined by CDR3 protein, so each entry shows the most common genes and DNA. The sample table shows 45,000 to 60,000 distinct CDR3 sequences, and under 15% are seen once. The ten largest clones add up to roughly 16% of the sample. This entry comes from a study of T cells of healthy individuals (dated by TCRdb to the late 2010s).

The chain is assembled from TRBV12-2 and TRBJ2-5; the DNA was not used to check the table's D call, TRBD1. TRBV12-2 has pseudogene status. This clonotype was sampled from a human donor in good health. CDR3 protein: CASRLQGGLVLETQYF. DNA sequence: TGTGCAAGTCGCTTACAGGGGGGACTTGTATTGGAGACCCAGTACTTC.